Listed below are T cell receptor beta chains from one sample, sequenced in a study of blood T cell repertoires in COVID-19. This table comes from immunoSEQ multiplex PCR, and its TCRdb copy is limited to in-frame clones, with some not included. Of about 160,000 clones listed, roughly 77% are singletons. Sequenced: peripheral blood. All receptors come from a human donor in a cohort sampled during active COVID-19. The CDR3 runs from the conserved cysteine through the conserved F or W. A D gene is named only where the DNA matches it firmly. Size values are once, few and many counts, or a class for expanded clones, and some rows have none.

J gene	clone size	D gene	V gene	CDR3 protein	CDR3 DNA
TRBJ2-1	-	-	TRBV27	CASSSRDWYNEQFF	TGTGCCAGCAGTTCCCGGGACTGGTACAATGAGCAGTTCTTC
TRBJ1-1	-	-	TRBV28	CASSLIAGTGTEAFF	TGTGCCAGCAGTTTAATTGCCGGGACTGGCACTGAAGCTTTCTTT
TRBJ1-2	-	-	TRBV27	CASSLGQGSGYTF	TGTGCCAGCAGTTTAGGTCAGGGCTCTGGCTACACCTTC
TRBJ2-7	once	-	TRBV30	CAWSAQGGSEQYF	TGTGCCTGGAGTGCCCAGGGGGGTAGCGAGCAGTACTTC
TRBJ2-7	-	-	TRBV19	CASLGSGEQYF	TGTGCCAGTCTAGGGTCGGGAGAGCAGTACTTC
TRBJ2-1	once	-	TRBV21-1	CASSPFRPGVNEQFF	TGTGCCAGCAGCCCGTTCCGCCCGGGAGTCAATGAGCAGTTCTTC
TRBJ2-5	-	TRBD2	TRBV19	CASTPGGFAETQYF	TGTGCCAGTACCCCGGGGGGATTCGCCGAGACCCAGTACTTC
TRBJ2-2	-	TRBD2	TRBV18	CASSPGIAGGRSTGELFF	TGTGCCAGCTCACCAGGAATAGCGGGAGGCCGCTCCACCGGGGAGCTGTTTTTT
TRBJ2-1	once	TRBD1	TRBV24-1	CATSDPDRGQSYNEQFF	TGTGCCACCAGTGACCCTGACAGGGGTCAGTCCTACAATGAGCAGTTCTTC
TRBJ2-6	-	-	TRBV6-2/TRBV6-3	CASSLTSLSGANVLTF	TGTGCCAGCAGTTTAACATCCCTTTCTGGGGCCAACGTCCTGACTTTC
TRBJ2-1	-	TRBD2	TRBV10-2	CASTLAGEGADNEQFF	TGCGCCAGTACACTAGCGGGAGAGGGTGCGGACAATGAGCAGTTCTTC
TRBJ2-4	few	-	TRBV4-3	CASSADRLNIQYF	TGCGCCAGCAGCGCCGACAGATTAAACATTCAGTACTTC
TRBJ1-6	once	-	TRBV6-2/TRBV6-3	CASSWDTRNSPLHF	TGTGCCAGCAGCTGGGACACGCGTAATTCACCCCTCCACTTT
TRBJ2-5	-	-	TRBV18	CASSPPRVPQETQYF	TGTGCCAGCTCACCCCCCAGGGTTCCCCAAGAGACCCAGTACTTC
TRBJ2-1	many	-	TRBV30	CAWSIGGTYNEQFF	TGTGCCTGGAGTATAGGGGGTACCTACAATGAGCAGTTCTTC
TRBJ1-1	few	TRBD1	TRBV5-1	CASSPVGRGTEAFF	TGCGCCAGCAGCCCGGTCGGCAGGGGGACTGAAGCTTTCTTT
TRBJ1-4	-	TRBD1	TRBV28	CASRSWTGGVHEKLFF	TGTGCCAGCAGGAGCTGGACAGGGGGAGTCCATGAAAAACTGTTTTTT
TRBJ1-1	-	-	TRBV7-9	CASSLRRGGINTEAFF	TGTGCCAGCAGCTTAAGGAGGGGAGGGATTAACACTGAAGCTTTCTTT
TRBJ1-4	-	TRBD1	TRBV2	CASSETGVDGEKLFF	TGTGCCAGCAGTGAAACAGGGGTCGATGGTGAAAAACTGTTTTTT
TRBJ2-5	-	-	TRBV7-2	CACGDGSYQETQYF	TGTGCCTGCGGGGACGGGAGCTATCAAGAGACCCAGTACTTC
TRBJ2-7	-	-	TRBV15	CATSVQGEDEQYF	TGTGCCACCAGCGTTCAGGGGGAGGACGAGCAGTACTTC
TRBJ2-7	-	-	TRBV11-2	CASSSRTASYEQYF	TGTGCCAGCAGCTCTAGGACAGCCTCCTACGAGCAGTACTTC
TRBJ1-1	many	TRBD1	TRBV2	CATGQGNTEAFF	TGTGCCACCGGACAGGGGAACACTGAAGCTTTCTTT
TRBJ2-7	-	TRBD1	TRBV7-2	CASSVTGVPLNGFSYEQYF	TGTGCCAGCAGCGTAACAGGGGTCCCTTTGAACGGGTTCTCCTACGAGCAGTACTTC
TRBJ2-5	-	TRBD2	TRBV4-3	CASSLKRGPETQYF	TGCGCCAGCAGCCTGAAGCGGGGGCCGGAGACCCAGTACTTC
TRBJ1-1	few	TRBD1	TRBV6-2/TRBV6-3	CASSYSPGTGNTEAFF	TGTGCCAGCAGTTACTCCCCCGGGACAGGGAACACTGAAGCTTTCTTT
TRBJ2-1	-	TRBD2	TRBV12-5	CASGLGLAGLYNEQFF	TGTGCTAGTGGTTTGGGACTAGCGGGGCTCTACAATGAGCAGTTCTTC
TRBJ1-6	-	-	TRBV13	CASSLGGLLKSSSPLHF	TGTGCCAGCAGCTTAGGCGGACTTCTGAAGTCATCTTCACCCCTCCACTTT
TRBJ2-3	-	-	TRBV5-1	CASSLRRDTDTQYF	TGCGCCAGCAGCTTGAGGAGGGACACAGATACGCAGTATTTT
TRBJ2-1	-	-	TRBV5-1	CASSLVGLAPYEQFF	TGCGCCAGCAGCTTGGTTGGGTTAGCTCCGTATGAGCAGTTCTTC
TRBJ1-2	-	-	TRBV6-2/TRBV6-3	CASSGQGYGYTF	TGTGCCAGCAGCGGCCAGGGGTATGGCTACACCTTC
TRBJ2-4	-	TRBD2	TRBV7-2	CASSVTSGLAKNIQYF	TGTGCCAGCAGCGTTACTAGCGGACTAGCCAAAAACATTCAGTACTTC
TRBJ2-4	few	-	TRBV2	CASSVTGIAKNIQYF	TGTGCCAGCAGTGTAACAGGGATAGCCAAAAACATTCAGTACTTC
TRBJ2-4	few	-	TRBV28	CASSASPVGSKNIQYF	TGTGCCAGCAGCGCTTCGCCGGTCGGGTCCAAAAACATTCAGTACTTC
TRBJ2-7	-	TRBD1	TRBV6-2/TRBV6-3	CASSYPDRDIRYEQYF	TGTGCCAGCAGTTACCCGGACAGGGATATACGCTACGAGCAGTACTTC
TRBJ2-7	-	-	TRBV29-1	CSVTGRMTYEQYF	TGCAGCGTTACAGGGCGTATGACCTACGAGCAGTACTTC
TRBJ2-3	-	-	TRBV6-5	CASSLGLADTQYF	TGTGCCAGCAGTCTCGGACTGGCTGATACGCAGTATTTT
TRBJ2-2	-	-	TRBV18	CASSPELGREVDTGELFF	TGTGCCAGCTCACCCGAACTGGGGCGGGAAGTAGACACCGGGGAGCTGTTTTTT
TRBJ2-2	-	TRBD1	TRBV7-7	CASSLGTGGPTGELFF	TGTGCCAGCAGCTTAGGGACAGGGGGCCCCACCGGGGAGCTGTTTTTT
TRBJ1-1	few	-	TRBV6-2/TRBV6-3	CASSYSTGTEAFF	TGTGCCAGCAGTTACTCGACGGGGACTGAAGCTTTCTTT
TRBJ2-3	many	TRBD1	TRBV29-1	CSVEGGTGADTQYF	TGCAGCGTTGAAGGTGGGACAGGTGCGGATACGCAGTATTTT
TRBJ1-3	-	-	TRBV12-3/TRBV12-4	CASSQLTRSTIYF	TGTGCCAGCAGTCAACTCACGAGATCCACCATATATTTT
TRBJ1-5	-	-	TRBV6-2/TRBV6-3	CASSYDRGGPQHF	TGTGCCAGCAGTTACGACCGGGGGGGGCCCCAGCATTTT
TRBJ2-1	-	TRBD2	TRBV25-1	CASSALSSGAYNEQFF	TGTGCCAGCAGTGCCCTCTCTAGCGGGGCCTACAATGAGCAGTTCTTC
TRBJ2-3	-	-	TRBV28	CASSPNGGILPTDTQYF	TGTGCCAGCAGTCCCAACGGCGGTATTCTGCCCACAGATACGCAGTATTTT
TRBJ1-2	-	-	TRBV19	CASQLDGNYGYTF	TGTGCCAGTCAACTAGACGGTAACTATGGCTACACCTTC
TRBJ2-3	-	-	TRBV29-1	CSADTGTDTQYF	TGCAGCGCCGACACGGGCACAGATACGCAGTATTTT
TRBJ2-1	-	TRBD2	TRBV5-1	CASSSSSARGSYNEQFF	TGCGCCAGCAGCTCTTCCAGTGCGCGGGGGTCCTACAATGAGCAGTTCTTC
TRBJ2-1	-	TRBD2	TRBV6-6	CASSSATSGRGNEQFF	TGTGCCAGCAGCTCCGCGACTAGCGGGAGGGGGAATGAGCAGTTCTTC
TRBJ2-7	-	TRBD1	TRBV5-1	CASSSRDRGPSEQYF	TGCGCCAGCAGCTCCAGGGACAGGGGGCCCAGCGAGCAGTACTTC
TRBJ2-7	-	TRBD2	TRBV6-2/TRBV6-3	CASSRTSGSPHEQYF	TGTGCCAGCAGTCGGACTAGCGGGAGTCCCCACGAGCAGTACTTC
TRBJ1-2	-	TRBD1	TRBV6-1	CASSEDRGFGGYTF	TGTGCCAGCAGTGAAGACAGGGGCTTCGGTGGCTACACCTTC